Listed below are T cell receptor beta chains from one sample, sequenced in a study of T cell responses to AZD1222 COVID-19 vaccine. The method was immunoSEQ multiplex PCR; TCRdb's version includes in-frame clones alone and lacks a portion of them. The sample consists of some 200,000 clones, approximately 91% of them appearing once. The sample consisted of peripheral blood, taken on day 0 of AZD1222 vaccination. These receptors were taken from an adult in good health. Both conserved end residues are part of each CDR3. A D gene is named only where the DNA matches it firmly. Size is stated for part of the rows, as once, few or many counts, or as a class when the clone is expanded.

D gene	clone size	V gene	J gene	CDR3 protein	CDR3 DNA
-	-	TRBV19	TRBJ2-7	CASSISSRSYEQYF	TGTGCCAGTAGTATCTCTAGCAGGTCCTACGAGCAGTACTTC
-	-	TRBV29-1	TRBJ2-1	CSVVGDEWGYNEQFF	TGCAGCGTTGTGGGGGACGAGTGGGGTTACAATGAGCAGTTCTTC
-	-	TRBV28	TRBJ2-2	CASSLRAGEFTGELFF	TGTGCCAGCAGTTTAAGGGCAGGGGAGTTCACCGGGGAGCTGTTTTTT
TRBD2	-	TRBV7-2	TRBJ2-7	CASSESGGSSYEQYF	TGTGCCAGCAGCGAGAGCGGGGGGAGCTCCTACGAGCAGTACTTC
-	-	TRBV7-9	TRBJ2-7	CASSLGAGNEQYF	TGTGCCAGCAGCCTGGGGGCGGGGAACGAGCAGTACTTC
TRBD2	-	TRBV6-5	TRBJ2-7	CASSSTPGLAREQYF	TGTGCCAGCAGTTCCACCCCCGGACTAGCGCGGGAGCAGTACTTC
-	-	TRBV9	TRBJ2-7	CASSVGGRYEQYF	TGTGCCAGCAGCGTAGGAGGCAGATACGAGCAGTACTTC
TRBD1	once	TRBV5-1	TRBJ1-3	CASSTGQGFSNTIYF	TGCGCCAGCAGCACGGGACAGGGGTTTAGCAACACCATATATTTT
-	-	TRBV15	TRBJ1-1	CATSRVEGDTEAFF	TGTGCCACCAGCAGAGTCGAAGGGGACACTGAAGCTTTCTTT
-	-	TRBV4-2	TRBJ1-4	CASSQGQVEKLFF	TGTGCCAGCAGCCAAGGGCAGGTTGAAAAACTGTTTTTT
TRBD1	-	TRBV5-1	TRBJ2-3	CASKQGASEDTQYF	TGCGCCAGCAAACAGGGGGCTTCGGAAGATACGCAGTATTTT
TRBD1	-	TRBV10-3	TRBJ1-1	CAISDTVPTGTSEAFF	TGTGCCATCAGTGATACGGTTCCGACAGGGACGAGTGAAGCTTTCTTT
-	-	TRBV14	TRBJ1-2	CASSQEWQGRYTF	TGTGCCAGCAGCCAAGAGTGGCAGGGGCGCTACACCTTC
-	-	TRBV6-5	TRBJ1-2	CASSYEGANYGYTF	TGTGCCAGCAGTTACGAGGGAGCTAACTATGGCTACACCTTC
TRBD1	-	TRBV5-1	TRBJ2-7	CASSLDGTGQGNYEQYF	TGCGCCAGCAGCCTTGATGGAACGGGACAGGGGAACTACGAGCAGTACTTC
-	-	TRBV7-9	TRBJ2-1	CASSFFQGRNEQFF	TGTGCCAGCAGCTTTTTTCAGGGGAGAAATGAGCAGTTCTTC
-	few	TRBV7-8	TRBJ1-1	CASSPIGGRYIF	TGTGCCAGCAGCCCGATCGGGGGGCGGTATATCTTT
TRBD1	few	TRBV7-9	TRBJ1-5	CASSSTGAWQPQHF	TGTGCCAGCAGCTCGACAGGGGCCTGGCAGCCCCAGCATTTT
-	once	TRBV6-4	TRBJ2-7	CASSDPNGRPEQYF	TGTGCCAGCAGTGACCCCAATGGCAGACCCGAGCAGTACTTC
-	-	TRBV6-5	TRBJ2-3	CASSYPRDTQYF	TGTGCCAGCAGTTACCCCCGGGATACGCAGTATTTT
TRBD2	-	TRBV10-3	TRBJ2-7	CAISDGLAVYEQYF	TGTGCCATCAGTGACGGACTAGCGGTGTACGAGCAGTACTTC
-	-	TRBV7-3	TRBJ1-2	CASSKRGGYGYTF	TGTGCCAGCAGCAAAAGGGGGGGCTATGGCTACACCTTC
TRBD2	-	TRBV6-1	TRBJ2-1	CASSARGLALYNEQFF	TGTGCCAGCAGTGCGAGGGGACTAGCCCTATACAATGAGCAGTTCTTC
TRBD2	-	TRBV5-1	TRBJ2-7	CASSSGLAGGGLEQYF	TGCGCCAGCAGCTCGGGACTAGCGGGAGGAGGCCTCGAGCAGTACTTC
-	-	TRBV5-8	TRBJ1-5	CASSADQQPQHF	TGTGCCAGCAGCGCTGACCAACAGCCCCAGCATTTT
TRBD2	-	TRBV6-2/TRBV6-3	TRBJ2-2	CASSYPSGENTGELFF	TGTGCCAGCAGTTACCCCAGCGGGGAGAACACCGGGGAGCTGTTTTTT
TRBD2	-	TRBV6-5	TRBJ2-1	CASSFNGRAGYEQFF	TGTGCCAGCAGTTTTAACGGGAGGGCCGGATATGAGCAGTTCTTC
-	-	TRBV19	TRBJ1-4	CASSTWGGEKLFF	TGTGCCAGTAGTACCTGGGGCGGTGAAAAACTGTTTTTT
-	-	TRBV7-8	TRBJ2-3	CASDRGATDTQYF	TGTGCCTCCGATCGGGGTGCCACAGATACGCAGTATTTT
-	-	TRBV7-2	TRBJ2-7	CASSFSYEQYF	TGTGCCAGCAGCTTCTCCTACGAGCAGTACTTC
TRBD2	few	TRBV7-2	TRBJ2-1	CASSRSGRRNEQFF	TGTGCCAGCAGCCGGAGCGGGAGACGTAATGAGCAGTTCTTC
-	-	TRBV5-5	TRBJ1-1	CASSLVANTEAFF	TGTGCCAGCAGCTTGGTAGCAAACACTGAAGCTTTCTTT
-	-	TRBV6-6	TRBJ1-2	CASRDPSSAPGYTF	TGTGCCAGCAGAGACCCTAGCTCCGCCCCTGGCTACACCTTC
-	-	TRBV7-9	TRBJ1-3	CASSSRTSGNTIYF	TGTGCCAGCAGCTCCAGGACCTCTGGAAACACCATATATTTT
-	-	TRBV5-1	TRBJ1-2	CASSLAEGGHYGYTF	TGCGCCAGCAGCTTGGCAGAAGGGGGGCACTATGGCTACACCTTC
TRBD2	-	TRBV27	TRBJ2-2	CASSPRDYNTGELFF	TGTGCCAGCAGTCCCCGGGACTATAACACCGGGGAGCTGTTTTTT
-	-	TRBV18	TRBJ1-1	CASSPPSEGEAFF	TGTGCCAGCTCACCACCGTCCGAGGGAGAAGCTTTCTTT
TRBD2	-	TRBV27	TRBJ2-1	CASSFGVQRGIGFEQFF	TGTGCCAGCAGTTTCGGGGTGCAGCGGGGTATCGGGTTTGAGCAGTTCTTC
-	-	TRBV7-8	TRBJ1-2	CASSALGTLGYTF	TGTGCCAGCAGCGCACTAGGGACCTTGGGCTACACCTTC
-	-	TRBV9	TRBJ1-1	CASSVGENTEAFF	TGTGCCAGCAGCGTGGGGGAGAACACTGAAGCTTTCTTT
-	-	TRBV28	TRBJ2-7	CASSSPPGSLNEQYF	TGTGCCAGCAGCTCGCCCCCAGGGTCCTTGAACGAGCAGTACTTC
-	-	TRBV6-5	TRBJ1-1	CAGASQMNTEAFF	TGTGCCGGAGCTTCTCAGATGAACACTGAAGCTTTCTTT
-	-	TRBV27	TRBJ1-6	CASSLLGDTLGNSPLHF	TGTGCCAGCAGTTTATTGGGGGACACCCTGGGGAATTCACCCCTCCACTTT
TRBD1	-	TRBV5-8	TRBJ1-1	CASSQTGGMNTEAFF	TGTGCCAGCAGCCAAACAGGGGGAATGAACACTGAAGCTTTCTTT